This T cell receptor (beta chain) was retrieved from a study of human T cells and chemical hapten exposure. Study background: Investigators sensitized approximately 2 cm by approximately 2 cm of upper inner arm skin with 2% DPC.

One entry per CDR3 protein results from TCRdb running MiXCR on the RACE reads. The sample lists some 340,000 distinct CDR3 sequences, around 7% occurring once. Study-level results: No shift was seen in TCRs above 1 in 1000 frequency with DPC sensitization.

Time point of the sample: patch test 1, 2 weeks after DPC sensitization. This sample's treatment: therapeutic diphenylcyclopropenone sensitization with weekly scalp DPC. This CDR3 contains 12 residues. Germline V gives CDR1 SEHNR, CDR2 FQNEAQ (reference sequence). The ends were cut back, 0 bases at V and 9 bases at J, with 6 bases in the middle. Note on this clonotype: Its antigen is still unknown.

Sequenced material: whole blood, taken in connection with sensitization to the hapten diphenylcyclopropenone (DPC). This receptor was obtained from a woman aged 18-35 years with alopecia areata. Some clones in this sample may be carry-over from other donors' samples. The V and J genes are TRBV7-9 and TRBJ2-1; no reliable D call. CDR3 DNA: TGTGCCAGCAGCTTAGCCCTTCGTGAGCAGTTCTTC. Its protein is CASSLALREQFF.